The present entry profiles one TCR beta chain with its context. This clone was observed a single time. No antigen is known for it. Base qualities are missing; no much larger clone stands one base away. These data belong to a study of cytotoxic CD8 clonotypes in ibrutinib-treated CLL (dated by TCRdb to about 2021). Background on the whole study: In this cohort, more than 14 patients were treatment-naive and about ten were relapsed/refractory, while 17 to 18 had unmutated IGHV. Samples at response were collected after a median of about 12 months of treatment, with a range of about 6 to 36 months. Cryopreserved peripheral blood mononuclear cells were obtained before treatment, at response, and at either sustained remission or disease progression. Every sample from remission and from progressive disease was obtained while the patients were still on ibrutinib. Longitudinal samples were available for about 30% of the 86 trial participants. Partial responses were observed in some 24 patients and complete responses in 2; after a median follow-up of 68 months, remission was maintained in 14 patients and progression was observed in roughly twelve. On average, each sample yielded some 250,000 productive templates and about 94,000 productive rearrangements.

Trimming removed 5 bases from V and 5 bases from J, leaving 17 bases between the germline ends. From the germline V gene (reference sequence), CDR1 is LNHDA and CDR2 is SQIVND. The CDR3 spans 15 residues, from the cysteine through the phenylalanine. Only the CDR3 DNA stays, 45 bases, in frame from base 1. Findings and caveats that apply to the study as a whole: Public clonotypes were found to be uncommon and were observed to contract or remain stable during treatment; the increase in clonality was shown to reflect expansion of private clonotypes at ibrutinib response. Clonality increased at ibrutinib response, stayed stable in sustained remission, and fell back toward baseline at progression. Baseline clonality was found to be higher than that of age-matched healthy donors and was strongly correlated with circulating CD8+ T-cell counts. Lymph node repertoires were not examined, and the timing of sampling was not matched between patients in sustained remission and those whose disease progressed.

The sample's time point label is to be understood as: approximately 11 months on ibrutinib. For TCR beta library preparation, about 2 micrograms of genomic DNA were extracted from the cryopreserved PBMCs. Longitudinal blood samples from CLL patients on ibrutinib monotherapy were analyzed using high-throughput TCR beta sequencing. The patients were enrolled in a single-center, open-label phase 2 trial of ibrutinib monotherapy. Each clonotype received, on average, about 10x coverage in deep resolution sequencing performed on a MiSeq, where the target depth lay between 1 in 1 million and 1 in 200,000 T cells. The immunoSEQ hsTCRB Kit was used to generate the TCR beta libraries. Per the source publication's procedure: ImmunoSEQ Data Assistant and ImmunoSEQ Analyzer were used for data analysis, and V, D and J genes were assigned according to IMGT definitions. Clonality, with values ranging from 0 to 1, was calculated as one minus the normalized Shannon entropy of productive rearrangement frequencies. Only overrepresented clonotypes making up at least 0.05% of the repertoire of each patient were included in the public clonotype analysis. Repertoires from approximately 13 age-matched healthy donors in immuneACCESS were used as clonality controls. This immuneACCESS table, as held by TCRdb, lists in-frame sequences with V and J called but not all clones. Of the missing ones, under half trace to an unresolved V gene in checked studies; the others have no known cause. Clone size and V and J calls were adopted from that table, with D and trimming inferred from the DNA. The sample yields about 140,000 clones; about 91% were counted once. The top ten hold 10% to 14% of the sample.

The sequence is built from TRBV19 and TRBJ2-3; a weak D assignment points to TRBD2 (5 bases agree). This TCR came from a human donor with chronic lymphocytic leukemia. The sequencing here drew on PBMCs, taken after 12 months of ibrutinib treatment. DNA sequence: TGTGCCAGTAGTCCAGAGGGCTCTGGCTTAGATACGCAGTATTTT. Translation gives CASSPEGSGLDTQYF.